This TCR beta chain was obtained from a study of blood T cell repertoires in COVID-19. Study-wide background: Material from acute and convalescent COVID-19 was sourced from the United States, Italy and Spain. T cells, B-cell-depleted T cells, or PBMCs provided the cDNA or gDNA that served as material.

Authors' data handling: Cell counts per sample came from amplifying reference gene primers. Repertoires were generated with immunoSEQ multiplex PCR, while TCRdb's copy carries only in-frame clones and drops some. The D gene and trimming were derived from the DNA, and the V and J assignments and clone size from that table. The repertoire has about 70,000 clones, around 85% of them found once; the top ten carry roughly 12%. V was pared by 2 bases and J by 2 bases, with 10 bases between. CDR3 length: 16 residues. CDR1 and CDR2 from the germline V gene are MNHEY and SVGAGI. The sample comprised peripheral blood. This TCR came from a human donor in a cohort sampled during active COVID-19. The chain links TRBV6-5 to TRBJ2-6, with D tentatively TRBD2 (6 bases). The CDR3 region is CASSYEWGAGANVLTF. The CDR3 DNA follows: TGTGCCAGCAGTTACGAGTGGGGGGCTGGGGCCAACGTCCTGACTTTC.